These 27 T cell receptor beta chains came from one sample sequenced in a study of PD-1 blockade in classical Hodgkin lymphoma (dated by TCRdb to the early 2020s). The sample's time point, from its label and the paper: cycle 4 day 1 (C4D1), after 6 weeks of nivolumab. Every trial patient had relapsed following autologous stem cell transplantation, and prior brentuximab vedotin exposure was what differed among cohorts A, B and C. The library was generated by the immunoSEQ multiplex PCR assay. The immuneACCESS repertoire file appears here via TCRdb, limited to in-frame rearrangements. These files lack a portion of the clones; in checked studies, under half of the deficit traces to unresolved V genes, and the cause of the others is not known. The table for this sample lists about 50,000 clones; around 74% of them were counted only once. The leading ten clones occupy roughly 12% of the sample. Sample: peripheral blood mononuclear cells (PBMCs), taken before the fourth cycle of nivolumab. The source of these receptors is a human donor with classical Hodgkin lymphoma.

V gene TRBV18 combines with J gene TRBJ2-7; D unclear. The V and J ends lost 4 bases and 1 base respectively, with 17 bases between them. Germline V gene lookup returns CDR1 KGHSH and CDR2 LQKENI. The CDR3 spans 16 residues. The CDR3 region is CASSLNSGGLSYEQYF. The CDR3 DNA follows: TGTGCCAGCTCACTCAACTCGGGTGGATTGTCCTACGAGCAGTACTTC.

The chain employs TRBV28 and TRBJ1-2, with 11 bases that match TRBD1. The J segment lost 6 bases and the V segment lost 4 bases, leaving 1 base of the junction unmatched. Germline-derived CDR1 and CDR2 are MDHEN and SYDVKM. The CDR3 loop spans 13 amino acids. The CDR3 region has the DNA TGTGCCAGCAGTTGGGACAGGGGGAATGGCTACACCTTC. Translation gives CASSWDRGNGYTF.

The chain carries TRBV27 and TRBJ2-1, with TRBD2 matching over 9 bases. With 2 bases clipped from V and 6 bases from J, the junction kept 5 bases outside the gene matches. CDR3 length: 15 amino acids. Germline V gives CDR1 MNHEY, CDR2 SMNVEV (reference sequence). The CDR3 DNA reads TGTGCCAGCAGTTTACTAGCGGGACACATCAATGAGCAGTTCTTC. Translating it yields CASSLLAGHINEQFF.

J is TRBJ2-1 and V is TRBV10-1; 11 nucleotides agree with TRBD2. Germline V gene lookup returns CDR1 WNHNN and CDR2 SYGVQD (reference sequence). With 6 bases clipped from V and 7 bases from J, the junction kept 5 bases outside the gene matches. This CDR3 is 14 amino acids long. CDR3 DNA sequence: TGCGCCAGCAGCACCGGGACTAGCGGTAATGAGCAGTTCTTC. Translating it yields CASSTGTSGNEQFF.

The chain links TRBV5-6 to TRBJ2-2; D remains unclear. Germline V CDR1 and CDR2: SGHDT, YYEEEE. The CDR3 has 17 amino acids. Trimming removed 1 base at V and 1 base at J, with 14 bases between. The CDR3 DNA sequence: TGTGCCAGCAGCTTGCGGTTGATCGGCGAGAACACCGGGGAGCTGTTTTTT. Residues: CASSLRLIGENTGELFF.

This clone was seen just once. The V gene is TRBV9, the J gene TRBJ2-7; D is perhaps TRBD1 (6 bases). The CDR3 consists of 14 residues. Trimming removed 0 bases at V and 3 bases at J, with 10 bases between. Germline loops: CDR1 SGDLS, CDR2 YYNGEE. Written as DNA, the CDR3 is TGTGCCAGCAGCGTAGGGGGGCCGGACTACGAGCAGTACTTC. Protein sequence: CASSVGGPDYEQYF.

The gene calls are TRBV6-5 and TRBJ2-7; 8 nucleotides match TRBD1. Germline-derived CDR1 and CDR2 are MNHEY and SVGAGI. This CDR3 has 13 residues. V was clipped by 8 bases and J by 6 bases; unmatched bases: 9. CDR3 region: CASAAGGSAEQYF. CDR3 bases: TGTGCCAGCGCCGCAGGGGGCTCGGCCGAGCAGTACTTC.

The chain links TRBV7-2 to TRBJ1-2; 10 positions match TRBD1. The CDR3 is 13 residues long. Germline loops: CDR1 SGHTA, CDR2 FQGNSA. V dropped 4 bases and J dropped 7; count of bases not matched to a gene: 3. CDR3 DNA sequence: TGTGCCAGCAGCTCGGGACAGGGGTCTGGCTACACCTTC. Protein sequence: CASSSGQGSGYTF.

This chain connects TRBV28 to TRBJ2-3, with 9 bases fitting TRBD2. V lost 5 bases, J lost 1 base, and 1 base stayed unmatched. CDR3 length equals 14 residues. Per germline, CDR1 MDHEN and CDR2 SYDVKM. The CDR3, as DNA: TGTGCCAGCAGTGTAGCGGGAGGCACAGATACGCAGTATTTT. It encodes CASSVAGGTDTQYF.

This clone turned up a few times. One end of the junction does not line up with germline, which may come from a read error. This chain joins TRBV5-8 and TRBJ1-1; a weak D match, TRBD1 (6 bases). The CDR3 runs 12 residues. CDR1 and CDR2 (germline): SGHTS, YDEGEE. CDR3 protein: CASSRTARTGLF. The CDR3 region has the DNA TGTGCCAGCAGCCGGACAGCCAGAACGGGCCTATTT.

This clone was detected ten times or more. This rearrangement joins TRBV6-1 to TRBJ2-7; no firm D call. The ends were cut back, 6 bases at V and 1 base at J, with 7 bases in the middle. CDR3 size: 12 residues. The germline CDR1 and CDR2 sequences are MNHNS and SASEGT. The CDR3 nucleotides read TGTGCCAGCAGCGAATCGTCCTACGAGCAGTACTTC. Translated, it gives CASSESSYEQYF.

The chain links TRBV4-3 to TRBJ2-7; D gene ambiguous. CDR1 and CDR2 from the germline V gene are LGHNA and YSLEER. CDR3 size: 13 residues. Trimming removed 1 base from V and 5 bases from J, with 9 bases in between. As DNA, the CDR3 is TGCGCCAGCAGCCAAGGAGGCGTGAACGAGCAGTACTTC. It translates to CASSQGGVNEQYF.

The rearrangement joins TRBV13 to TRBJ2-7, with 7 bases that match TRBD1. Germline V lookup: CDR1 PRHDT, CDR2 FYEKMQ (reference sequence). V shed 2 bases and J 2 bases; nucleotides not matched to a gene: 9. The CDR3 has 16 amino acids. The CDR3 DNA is TGTGCCAGCAGCTTAAGGGGCAAACAGGGGCCCTACGAGCAGTACTTC. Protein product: CASSLRGKQGPYEQYF.

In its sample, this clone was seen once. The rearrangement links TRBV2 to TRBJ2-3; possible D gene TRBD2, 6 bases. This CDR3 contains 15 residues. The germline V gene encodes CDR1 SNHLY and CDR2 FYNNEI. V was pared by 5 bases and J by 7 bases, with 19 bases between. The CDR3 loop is CASSPGTPILNTQYF. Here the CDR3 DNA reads TGTGCCAGCAGTCCCGGGACTCCTATCTTGAATACGCAGTATTTT.

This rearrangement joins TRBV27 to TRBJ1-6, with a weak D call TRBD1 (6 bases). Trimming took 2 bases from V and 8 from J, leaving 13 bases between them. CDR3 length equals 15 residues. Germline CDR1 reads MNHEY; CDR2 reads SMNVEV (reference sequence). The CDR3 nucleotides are TGTGCCAGCAGTTTAACAGGGCTTTCGTATTCACCCCTCCACTTT. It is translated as CASSLTGLSYSPLHF.

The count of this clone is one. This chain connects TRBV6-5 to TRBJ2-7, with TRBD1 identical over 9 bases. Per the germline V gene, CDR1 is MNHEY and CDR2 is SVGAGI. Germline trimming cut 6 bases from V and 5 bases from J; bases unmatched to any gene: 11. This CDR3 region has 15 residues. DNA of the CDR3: TGTGCCAGCAGGCCTTCCGGGACAGGGACCCACGAGCAGTACTTC. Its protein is CASRPSGTGTHEQYF.

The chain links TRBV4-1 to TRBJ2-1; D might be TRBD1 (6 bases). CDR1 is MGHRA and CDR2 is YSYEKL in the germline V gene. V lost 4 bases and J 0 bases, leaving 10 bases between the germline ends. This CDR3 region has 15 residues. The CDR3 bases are TGCGCCAGCAGCCCAGGGGAAAGCTCCTACAATGAGCAGTTCTTC. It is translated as CASSPGESSYNEQFF.

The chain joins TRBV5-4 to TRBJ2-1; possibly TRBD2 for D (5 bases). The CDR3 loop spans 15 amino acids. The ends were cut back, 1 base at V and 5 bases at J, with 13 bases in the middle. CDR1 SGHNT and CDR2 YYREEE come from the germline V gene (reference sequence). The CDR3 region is CASSLSSRGHNEQFF. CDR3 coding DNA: TGTGCCAGCAGCTTGAGTAGTCGGGGTCACAATGAGCAGTTCTTC.

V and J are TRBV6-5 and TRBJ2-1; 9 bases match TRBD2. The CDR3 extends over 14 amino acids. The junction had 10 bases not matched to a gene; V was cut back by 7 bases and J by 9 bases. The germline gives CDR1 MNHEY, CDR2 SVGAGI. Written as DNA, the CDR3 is TGTGCCAGCACCCTTCTAGCGGGATGGGCTGAGCAGTTCTTC. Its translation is CASTLLAGWAEQFF.

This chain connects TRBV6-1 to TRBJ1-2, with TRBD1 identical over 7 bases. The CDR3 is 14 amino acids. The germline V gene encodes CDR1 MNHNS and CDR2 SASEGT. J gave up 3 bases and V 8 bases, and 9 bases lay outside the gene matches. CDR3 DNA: TGTGCCAGCTTCGGCAGGGGGGTGGACTATGGCTACACCTTC. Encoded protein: CASFGRGVDYGYTF.

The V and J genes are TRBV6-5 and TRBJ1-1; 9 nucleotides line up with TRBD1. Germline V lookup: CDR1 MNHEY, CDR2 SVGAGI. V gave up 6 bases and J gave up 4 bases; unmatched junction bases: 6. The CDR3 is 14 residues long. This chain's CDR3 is CASRSGQGSTEAFF. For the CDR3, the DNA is TGTGCCAGCAGGTCCGGACAGGGGAGCACTGAAGCTTTCTTT.

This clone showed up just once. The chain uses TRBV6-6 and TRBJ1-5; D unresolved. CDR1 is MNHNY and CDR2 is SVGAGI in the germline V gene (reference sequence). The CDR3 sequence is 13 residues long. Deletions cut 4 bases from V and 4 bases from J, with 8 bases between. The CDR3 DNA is TGTGCCAGCAGTTTTTCGGGGAATCAGCCCCAGCATTTT. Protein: CASSFSGNQPQHF.

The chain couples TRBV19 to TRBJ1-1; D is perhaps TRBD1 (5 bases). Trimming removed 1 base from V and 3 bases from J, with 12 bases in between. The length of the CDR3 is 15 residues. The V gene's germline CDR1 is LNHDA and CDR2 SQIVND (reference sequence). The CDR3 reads CASSIVWGSDTEAFF. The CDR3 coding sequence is TGTGCCAGTAGTATAGTTTGGGGGTCGGACACTGAAGCTTTCTTT.

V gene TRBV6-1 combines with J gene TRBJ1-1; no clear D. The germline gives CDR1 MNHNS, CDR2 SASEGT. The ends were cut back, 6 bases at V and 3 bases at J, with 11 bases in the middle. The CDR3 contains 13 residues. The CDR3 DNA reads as TGTGCCAGCAGCCCGATTGGGGACACTGAAGCTTTCTTT. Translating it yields CASSPIGDTEAFF.

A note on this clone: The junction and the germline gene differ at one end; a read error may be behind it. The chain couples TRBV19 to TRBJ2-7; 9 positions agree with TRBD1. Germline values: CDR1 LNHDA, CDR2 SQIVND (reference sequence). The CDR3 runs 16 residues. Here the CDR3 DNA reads TGTGCCAGTAGTATAGACCCCGGGACAGGGACCTACGGGCAGTACTTC. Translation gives CASSIDPGTGTYGQYF.

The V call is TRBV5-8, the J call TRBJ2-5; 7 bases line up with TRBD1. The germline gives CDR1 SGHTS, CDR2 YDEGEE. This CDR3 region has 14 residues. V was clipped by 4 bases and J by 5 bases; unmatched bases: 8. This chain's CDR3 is CASSGDSPGETQYF. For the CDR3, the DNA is TGTGCCAGCAGCGGGGACAGCCCTGGGGAGACCCAGTACTTC.

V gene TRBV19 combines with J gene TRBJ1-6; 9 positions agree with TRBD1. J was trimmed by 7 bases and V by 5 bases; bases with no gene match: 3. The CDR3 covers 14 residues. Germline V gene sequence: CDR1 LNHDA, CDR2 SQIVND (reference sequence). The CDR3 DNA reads TGTGCCAGTAGTTTGACAGGGGGGAATTCACCCCTCCACTTT. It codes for CASSLTGGNSPLHF.